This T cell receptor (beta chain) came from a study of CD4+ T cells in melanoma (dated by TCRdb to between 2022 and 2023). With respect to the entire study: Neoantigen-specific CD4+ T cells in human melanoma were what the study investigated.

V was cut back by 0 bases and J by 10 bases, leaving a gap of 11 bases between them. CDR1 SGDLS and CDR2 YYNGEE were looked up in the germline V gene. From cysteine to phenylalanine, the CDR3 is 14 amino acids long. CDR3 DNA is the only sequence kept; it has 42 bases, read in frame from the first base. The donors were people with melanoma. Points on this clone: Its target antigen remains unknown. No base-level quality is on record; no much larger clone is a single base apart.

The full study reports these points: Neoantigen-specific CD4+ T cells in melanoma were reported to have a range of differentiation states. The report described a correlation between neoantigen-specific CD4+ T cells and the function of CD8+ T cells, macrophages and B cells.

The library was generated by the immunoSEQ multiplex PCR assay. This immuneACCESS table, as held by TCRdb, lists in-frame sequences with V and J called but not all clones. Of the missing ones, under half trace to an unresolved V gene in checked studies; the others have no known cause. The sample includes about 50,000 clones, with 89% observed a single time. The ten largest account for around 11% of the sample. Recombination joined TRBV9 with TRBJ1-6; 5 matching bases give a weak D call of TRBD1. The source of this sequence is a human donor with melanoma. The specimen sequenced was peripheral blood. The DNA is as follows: TGTGCCAGCAGCGTAGGAGGGGTTGGGTCACCCCTCCACTTT. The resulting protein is CASSVGGVGSPLHF.